This is a list of T cell receptor beta chains from one sample in a study of PD-1 blockade in classical Hodgkin lymphoma. Generated by immunoSEQ multiplex PCR, the TCRdb table keeps only in-frame clones and is missing some. Of under 80,000 clones listed, nearly 95% are singletons. The sequencing input was peripheral blood mononuclear cells (PBMCs). The receptors come from a human donor with classical Hodgkin lymphoma. The CDR3 runs from the conserved cysteine through the conserved F or W. D genes are given only for firm matches. Some rows mark clone size as missing; the rest say once, few, many or name a class of expanded clone.

size	V	D	J	DNA	CDR3
-	TRBV6-5	-	TRBJ1-2	TGTGCCAGCAGTCGACCAGGGAGGGGGAATGGCTACACCTTC	CASSRPGRGNGYTF
-	TRBV11-3	TRBD1	TRBJ1-5	TGTGCCAGCAGCTTAGCCCAGGGGGATGGCAATCAGCCCCAGCATTTT	CASSLAQGDGNQPQHF
-	TRBV7-3	-	TRBJ2-1	TGTGCCAGCAGCTCCAGGTATGGCAATGAGCAGTTCTTC	CASSSRYGNEQFF
-	TRBV6-5	-	TRBJ2-2	TGTGCCAGCAGTGCGACAGGACTGAACACCGGGGAGCTGTTTTTT	CASSATGLNTGELFF
-	TRBV29-1	-	TRBJ2-7	TGCAGCGTTGCGGGCGCTTGGGAGCAGTACTTC	CSVAGAWEQYF
-	TRBV14	TRBD1	TRBJ2-5	TGTGCCAGCAGGTCCGGGACAGGTGAAGAGACCCAGTACTTC	CASRSGTGEETQYF
-	TRBV5-6	TRBD1	TRBJ2-7	TGTGCCAGCAGCTCCTGGACAGGTTCGGTGGGGTTTGTGCAGTACTTC	CASSSWTGSVGFVQYF
-	TRBV2	-	TRBJ1-4	TGTGCCAGCAGTTCCAAGGGGGGGTATAGTGAAAAACTGTTTTTT	CASSSKGGYSEKLFF
-	TRBV28	-	TRBJ2-1	TGTGCCAGCAATACGGGGGCCTACAATGAGCAGTTCTTC	CASNTGAYNEQFF
-	TRBV27	-	TRBJ2-7	TGTGCCAGCAGTTTATTAGGGGGGACGACCTACGAGCAGTACTTC	CASSLLGGTTYEQYF
-	TRBV18	-	TRBJ2-2	TGTGCCAGCTCACCCTGGCAGGATCACGGGGAGCTGTTTTTT	CASSPWQDHGELFF
once	TRBV18	TRBD2	TRBJ2-1	TGTGCCAGCTCACCAGGAGAGCGGGAGTCGGAGGAGCAGTTCTTC	CASSPGERESEEQFF
-	TRBV4-1	-	TRBJ1-4	TGCGCCAGCAGCCAAGAGTATCTACGGGACGAAAAACTGTTTTTT	CASSQEYLRDEKLFF
-	TRBV5-1	TRBD2	TRBJ2-1	TGCGCCAGCAGCTTGAGAGCTAGCGGAGAGGAGCAGTTCTTC	CASSLRASGEEQFF
-	TRBV7-3	-	TRBJ1-1	TGTGCCAGCAGCTCCGGCAACGAGGCTTTCTTT	CASSSGNEAFF
-	TRBV6-5	TRBD1	TRBJ1-5	TGTGCCAGCAGACCATCCGGGACAGGGCATCAGCCCCAGCATTTT	CASRPSGTGHQPQHF
-	TRBV6-5	-	TRBJ2-2	TGTGCCAGTGGGGCAAAGGCCGGGGAGCTGTTTTTT	CASGAKAGELFF
-	TRBV9	-	TRBJ2-1	TGTGCCAGCAGCGTAGGAGAGCCGCTCATGGGTGAGCAGTTCTTC	CASSVGEPLMGEQFF
once	TRBV19	-	TRBJ2-6	TGTGCCAGTAGCACCACCGGGGCCGGGGCCAACGTCCTGACTTTC	CASSTTGAGANVLTF
once	TRBV5-4	-	TRBJ2-3	TGTGCCAGCAGCTTGGGCGCAGGGCCCACAGATACGCAGTATTTT	CASSLGAGPTDTQYF